The 3 T cell receptor beta chains listed next were all sequenced from one sample in a study of siplizumab effects on memory and regulatory T cells. The data were produced by immunoSEQ multiplex PCR, yet TCRdb's version contains in-frame clones alone and is incomplete. Of 55,000 to 70,000 clones detected, over 85% appear once; the ten largest clones hold around 40%. The sequenced sample was CD8+ T cells sorted from blood. The receptors derive from a human donor in good health.

V usage is TRBV15 and J usage is TRBJ2-2, with D perhaps given as TRBD1 or TRBD2 (6 bases each). Germline CDR1 is LNHNV and CDR2 is YYDKDF (reference sequence). Trimming removed 1 base from V and 5 bases from J, with 8 bases in between. The CDR3 has 14 residues. The CDR3 bases are TGTGCCACCAGCAGAGGGGGGGCGACCGGGGAGCTGTTTTTT. Translation: CATSRGGATGELFF.

The CDR3 is CASRPMGQSYEQYF. The CDR3 DNA reads TGTGCCAGCAGGCCGATGGGGCAGTCCTACGAGCAGTACTTC. The V and J genes are TRBV28 and TRBJ2-7, with a possible D match to TRBD1 (5 bases). The germline gives CDR1 MDHEN, CDR2 SYDVKM. Deletions cut 6 bases from V and 1 base from J, with 13 bases between. The CDR3 has 14 residues.

This sequence joins TRBV28 and TRBJ1-6; the D gene is possibly TRBD1 (5 bases). Germline V gives CDR1 MDHEN, CDR2 SYDVKM. The CDR3 contains 16 residues. V was trimmed by 6 bases and J by 10 bases, leaving 22 bases between them. This CDR3 is CASSPSVRGIGSPLHF. The CDR3 nucleotides read TGTGCCAGCAGCCCAAGCGTCCGGGGGATAGGGTCACCCCTCCACTTT.